The 20 T cell receptor beta chains presented below share a single source sample, sequenced in a study of blood T cell repertoires in COVID-19. Data came from immunoSEQ multiplex PCR; TCRdb stores just in-frame clones and leaves some out. Counted here are about 300,000 clones, over 85% occurring once; the ten biggest clones make up over 1.5%. What was sequenced was peripheral blood. These receptors all come from a woman in her 30s with COVID-19, enrolled during active disease.

The rearrangement links TRBV7-8 to TRBJ2-3, with 10 bases aligning to TRBD2. V shed 2 bases, J shed 2 bases, and the junction held 4 bases outside the gene matches. The germline V gene encodes CDR1 SGHVS and CDR2 FQNEAQ. The CDR3 sequence is 16 residues long. CDR3 DNA: TGTGCCAGCAGCTTACCGGGACTAGCGTACACAGATACGCAGTATTTT. This gives the protein CASSLPGLAYTDTQYF.

CDR3 nucleotide sequence: TGTGCCAGCTCATCCCGGGATTATTTAGATCCGTTCTTC. Translation: CASSSRDYLDPFF. This rearrangement joins TRBV18 to TRBJ2-1; D possibly corresponds to TRBD2 (5 bases). The V end was cut by 5 bases, the J end by 15 bases, with 20 bases between. The germline gives CDR1 KGHSH, CDR2 LQKENI. The length of the CDR3 is 13 residues.

The rearrangement uses TRBV19 and TRBJ1-1, with D tentatively TRBD1 (5 bases). CDR1 and CDR2 from the germline V gene are LNHDA and SQIVND (reference sequence). Deletions cut 3 bases from V and 5 bases from J, with 13 bases between. The CDR3 consists of 14 residues. Here the CDR3 reads CASSIREGWTEAFF. In nucleotides, the CDR3 is TGTGCCAGTAGTATCAGGGAGGGGTGGACTGAAGCTTTCTTT.

This chain links TRBV7-9 with TRBJ2-4; D not certain. This CDR3 has 14 residues. Germline V gene lookup returns CDR1 SEHNR and CDR2 FQNEAQ (reference sequence). V dropped 1 base and J dropped 5 bases, with 9 bases sitting between them. CDR3 bases: TGTGCCAGCAGCTTAGTGGGTCTAGAAAACATTCAGTACTTC. Protein sequence: CASSLVGLENIQYF. The variable domain in full, completed from reference TRBV7-9 and TRBJ2-4, reads DTGVSQNPRHKITKRGQNVTFRCDPISEHNRLYWYRQTLGQGPEFLTYFQNEAQLEKSRLLSDRFSAERPKGSFSTLEIQRTEQGDSAMYLCASSLVGLENIQYFGAGTRLSVL.

The chain combines TRBV2 with TRBJ1-1; D remains unclear. The germline V gene encodes CDR1 SNHLY and CDR2 FYNNEI. Trimming cost V 7 bases and J 4 bases, with 10 bases left between them. CDR3 length equals 12 residues. In nucleotides, the CDR3 is TGTGCCAGCATCGGTGATGGCACTGAAGCTTTCTTT. Its translation is CASIGDGTEAFF.

This rearrangement joins TRBV7-2 to TRBJ1-4; tentative D call: TRBD1 (6 bases). There are 16 residues in the CDR3. The ends were cut back, 2 bases at V and 3 bases at J, with 13 bases in the middle. Germline CDR1 SGHTA, CDR2 FQGNSA. DNA for the CDR3: TGTGCCAGCAGCTTAAGTCGTGCAGGGGCTAATGAAAAACTGTTTTTT. Amino acids: CASSLSRAGANEKLFF.

The genes are TRBV2 and TRBJ2-4; D unresolved. V shed 6 bases and J shed 3 bases, with 12 bases lying between them. CDR3 length equals 14 residues. Germline lookup yields CDR1 SNHLY and CDR2 FYNNEI. CDR3 in DNA: TGTGCCAGCAGACCTCGCGCTATCAAAAACATTCAGTACTTC. This encodes CASRPRAIKNIQYF.

The chain uses TRBV27 and TRBJ1-2, with 8 bases matching TRBD1. V shed 4 bases, J shed 4 bases, and the junction held 5 bases outside the gene matches. The CDR3 covers 14 residues. Germline values: CDR1 MNHEY, CDR2 SMNVEV (reference sequence). CDR3 DNA: TGTGCCAGCAGTTCTCGGACAGGGACCTATGGCTACACCTTC. Protein: CASSSRTGTYGYTF.

This clone has a handful of counts. The chain has TRBV6-5 and TRBJ2-2, with 9 bases aligning to TRBD1. The trim removed 8 bases at V and 4 bases at J, leaving 5 bases unmatched. Germline assignment: CDR1 MNHEY and CDR2 SVGAGI. The CDR3 covers 14 residues. The CDR3 sequence is CASSRTGATGELFF. The CDR3 nucleotides read TGTGCCAGCTCCCGGACAGGGGCCACCGGGGAGCTGTTTTTT.

A few counts support this clone. At the DNA level, this CDR3 is encoded by other sequences in the same sample as well. The CDR3 bases are TGTGCCAGCAGCCCAGGGGGTTGGACTGAAGCTTTCTTT. Protein product: CASSPGGWTEAFF. This chain joins TRBV3-1 (or the pseudogene TRBV3-2) and TRBJ1-1; TRBD1 matches at 7 bases. The trim removed 4 bases at V and 5 bases at J, leaving 4 bases unmatched. The CDR3 spans 13 residues. CDR1 and CDR2 (germline): LGHDT, YNNKEL (reference sequence).

This chain joins TRBV6-1 and TRBJ1-2, with 10 bases aligning to TRBD1. Germline V gene data show CDR1 as MNHNS and CDR2 as SASEGT. The length of the CDR3 is 15 residues. With 2 bases clipped from V and 3 bases from J, the junction kept 3 bases outside the gene matches. The CDR3 here is CASSEIGTGDYGYTF. The CDR3 nucleotides read TGTGCCAGCAGTGAAATCGGGACAGGGGACTATGGCTACACCTTC.

This chain connects TRBV28 to TRBJ2-2; 7 bases map to TRBD2. The germline V gene has CDR1 MDHEN and CDR2 SYDVKM. The CDR3 totals 15 residues. Trimming removed 5 bases from V and 5 bases from J; junction bases left unmatched: 8. The CDR3 nucleotides are TGTGCCAGCAGTCGGGGGGAGTTTTCTACCGGGGAGCTGTTTTTT. Translation: CASSRGEFSTGELFF.

This chain links TRBV4-2 with TRBJ2-5; no clear D gene. The CDR3 has 11 residues. Trimming took 1 base from V and 5 from J, leaving 2 bases between them. Germline V gives CDR1 LGHNA, CDR2 YNFKEQ. The CDR3 sequence is CASSQAETQYF. In nucleotides, the CDR3 is TGTGCCAGCAGCCAAGCGGAGACCCAGTACTTC.

The chain joins TRBV5-4 to TRBJ1-2, with 11 bases identical to TRBD1. The CDR3 totals 15 residues. From germline, CDR1 is SGHNT and CDR2 YYREEE (reference sequence). The ends lost 4 bases at V and 5 bases at J; junction bases unmatched: 7. CDR3 sequence (DNA): TGTGCCAGCAGCCCCTGGGACAGGGGGGGATATGGCTACACCTTC. Translating gives CASSPWDRGGYGYTF.

The V gene is TRBV7-2, the J gene TRBJ2-3, with TRBD2 identical over 11 bases. The CDR3 is 15 residues long. CDR1 SGHTA and CDR2 FQGNSA come from the germline V gene. J was trimmed by 4 bases and V by 0 bases; bases with no gene match: 0. CDR3 coding DNA: TGTGCCAGCAGCTTAGCTAGCGGGGGGGCAGATACGCAGTATTTT. Translated, it gives CASSLASGGADTQYF. Filled out from reference TRBV7-2 and TRBJ2-3, the complete variable domain reads GAGVSQSPSNKVTEKGKDVELRCDPISGHTALYWYRQSLGQGLEFLIYFQGNSAPDKSGLPSDRFSAERTGGSVSTLTIQRTQQEDSAVYLCASSLASGGADTQYFGPGTRLTVL.

This clone was observed a handful of times. This chain joins TRBV5-5 and TRBJ1-3, with unresolved D. This CDR3 contains 13 residues. The V gene's germline CDR1 is SGHKS and CDR2 YYEKEE (reference sequence). V was trimmed by 3 bases and J by 4 bases, leaving 8 bases between them. CDR3 loop: CASSYGGGNTIYF. The CDR3 region has the DNA TGTGCCAGCAGCTACGGCGGGGGAAACACCATATATTTT.

This chain uses TRBV6-5 with TRBJ2-2; 7 bases agree with TRBD1. There are 14 residues in the CDR3. Germline V gives CDR1 MNHEY, CDR2 SVGAGI. V gave up 0 bases and J gave up 8 bases; unmatched junction bases: 3. The DNA for the CDR3 is TGTGCCAGCAGTTACTCCGGACAGGTTGGGGAGCTGTTTTTT. The encoded protein is CASSYSGQVGELFF.

V is TRBV3-1 (or the pseudogene TRBV3-2) and J is TRBJ2-1; perhaps TRBD2 as D (5 bases). V was clipped by 6 bases and J by 7 bases, with 16 bases between them. The germline V gene has CDR1 LGHDT and CDR2 YNNKEL (reference sequence). The CDR3 is 14 residues long. The CDR3 loop is CASRQRDSKNEQFF. CDR3 coding DNA: TGTGCCAGCAGGCAACGGGATTCGAAGAATGAGCAGTTCTTC.

V usage is TRBV7-2 and J usage is TRBJ2-2; the match to TRBD1 covers 10 bases. The germline V gene encodes CDR1 SGHTA and CDR2 FQGNSA. CDR3 length: 16 amino acids. V was pared by 5 bases and J by 5 bases, with 8 bases of the junction left unmatched. In DNA form, the CDR3 reads TGTGCCAGCAGCCCAAGGACAGGGGGACGGACCGGGGAGCTGTTTTTT. Encoded protein: CASSPRTGGRTGELFF.

The CDR3: CASSSGILYGYTF. The CDR3 bases are TGTGCCAGCAGCTCCGGGATCCTCTATGGCTACACCTTC. The chain is built from TRBV28 and TRBJ1-2, with no clear D. The CDR3 covers 13 residues. V was shortened by 6 bases and J by 4 bases, with 12 bases between the two germline ends. Looked up from germline, CDR1 is MDHEN and CDR2 is SYDVKM.